This T cell receptor beta chain originates from a study of blood T cell repertoires in COVID-19. Study context: The samples span acute and convalescent COVID-19 from the United States, Italy and Spain. In each case, the material was cDNA or gDNA derived from T cells, B-cell-depleted T cells, or PBMCs.

Trimming pared 0 bases from V and 3 bases from J, leaving 12 bases between. The CDR3 extends over 15 amino acids. CDR1 is SGHRS and CDR2 is YFSETQ in the germline V gene. Per the original methods: Estimation of nucleated cell counts relied on the amplification of reference gene primers. Sequencing was performed with immunoSEQ multiplex PCR; in TCRdb, only in-frame clones are kept and a portion is missing. From that table come the V and J calls and clone size; the DNA was used to work out D and trimming. The top ten hold under 2% of the sample, which has almost 250,000 clones, 86% seen once. V usage is TRBV5-1 and J usage is TRBJ1-1; a possible D gene is TRBD1 (5 bases). This receptor was identified in a woman in her fifties or sixties who had recovered from COVID-19. The specimen was peripheral blood. The DNA of the CDR3 is TGCGCCAGCAGCTTGGGGGATCCGGGGGACACTGAAGCTTTCTTT. Translating gives CASSLGDPGDTEAFF.